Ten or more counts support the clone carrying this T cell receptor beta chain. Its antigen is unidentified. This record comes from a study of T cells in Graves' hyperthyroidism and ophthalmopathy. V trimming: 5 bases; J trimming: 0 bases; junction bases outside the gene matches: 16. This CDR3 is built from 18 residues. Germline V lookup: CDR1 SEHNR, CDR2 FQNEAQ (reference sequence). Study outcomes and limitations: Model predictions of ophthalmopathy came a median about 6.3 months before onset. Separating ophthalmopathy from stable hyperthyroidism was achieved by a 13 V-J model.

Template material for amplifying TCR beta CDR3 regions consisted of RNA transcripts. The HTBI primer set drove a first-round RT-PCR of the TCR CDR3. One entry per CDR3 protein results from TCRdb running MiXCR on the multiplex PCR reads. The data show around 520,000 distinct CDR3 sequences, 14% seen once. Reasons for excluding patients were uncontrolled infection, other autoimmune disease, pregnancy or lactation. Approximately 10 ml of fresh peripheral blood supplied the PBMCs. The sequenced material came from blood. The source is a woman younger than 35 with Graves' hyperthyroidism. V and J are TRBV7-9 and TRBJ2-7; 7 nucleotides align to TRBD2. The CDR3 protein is CASSTLGGERVSSYEQYF. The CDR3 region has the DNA TGTGCCAGCAGCACCCTGGGGGGGGAAAGGGTGTCCTCCTACGAGCAGTACTTC.